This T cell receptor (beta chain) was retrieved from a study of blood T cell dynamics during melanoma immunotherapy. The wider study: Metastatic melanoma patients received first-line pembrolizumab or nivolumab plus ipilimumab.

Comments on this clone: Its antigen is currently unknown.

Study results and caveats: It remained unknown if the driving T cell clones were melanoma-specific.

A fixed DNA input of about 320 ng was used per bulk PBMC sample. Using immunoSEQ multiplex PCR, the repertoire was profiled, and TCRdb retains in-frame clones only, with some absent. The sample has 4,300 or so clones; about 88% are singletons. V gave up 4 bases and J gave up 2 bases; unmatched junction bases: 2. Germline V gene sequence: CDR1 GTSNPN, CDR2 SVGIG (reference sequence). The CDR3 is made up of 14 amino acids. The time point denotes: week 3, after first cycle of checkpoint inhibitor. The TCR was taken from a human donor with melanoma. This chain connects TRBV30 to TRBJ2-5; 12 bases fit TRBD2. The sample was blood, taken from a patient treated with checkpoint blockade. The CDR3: CAWTGTSGQETQYF. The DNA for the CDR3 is TGTGCCTGGACCGGGACTAGCGGGCAAGAGACCCAGTACTTC.